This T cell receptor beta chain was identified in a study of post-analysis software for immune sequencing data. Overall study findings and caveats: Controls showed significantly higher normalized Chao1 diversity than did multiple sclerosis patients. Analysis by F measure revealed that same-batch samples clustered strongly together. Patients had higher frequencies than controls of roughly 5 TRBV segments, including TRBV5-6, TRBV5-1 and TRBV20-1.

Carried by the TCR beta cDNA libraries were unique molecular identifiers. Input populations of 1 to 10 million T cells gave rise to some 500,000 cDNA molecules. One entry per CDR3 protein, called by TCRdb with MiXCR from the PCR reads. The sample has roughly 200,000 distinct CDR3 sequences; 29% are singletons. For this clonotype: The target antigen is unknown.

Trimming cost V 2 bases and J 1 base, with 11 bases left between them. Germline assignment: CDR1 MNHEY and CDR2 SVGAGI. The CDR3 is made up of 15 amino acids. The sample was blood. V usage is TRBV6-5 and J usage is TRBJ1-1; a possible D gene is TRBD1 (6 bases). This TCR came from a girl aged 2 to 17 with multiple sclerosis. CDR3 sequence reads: CASSYLRTANTEAFF. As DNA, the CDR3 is TGTGCCAGCAGTTACCTCCGGACAGCGAACACTGAAGCTTTCTTT.